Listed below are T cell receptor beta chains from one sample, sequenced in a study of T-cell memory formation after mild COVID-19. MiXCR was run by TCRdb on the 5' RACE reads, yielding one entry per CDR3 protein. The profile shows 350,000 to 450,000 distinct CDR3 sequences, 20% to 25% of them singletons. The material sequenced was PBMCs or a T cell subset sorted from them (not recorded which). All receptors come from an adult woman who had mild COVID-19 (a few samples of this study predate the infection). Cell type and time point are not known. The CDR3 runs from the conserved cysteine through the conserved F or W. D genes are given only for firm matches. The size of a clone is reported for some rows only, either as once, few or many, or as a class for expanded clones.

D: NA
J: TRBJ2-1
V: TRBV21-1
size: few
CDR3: CASSKRGGGYNEQFF
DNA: TGTGCCAGCAGCAAGAGGGGAGGAGGGTACAATGAGCAGTTCTTC

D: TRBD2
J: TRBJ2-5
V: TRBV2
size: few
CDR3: CASKPGLAGPETQYF
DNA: TGTGCCAGCAAACCGGGACTAGCGGGACCAGAGACCCAGTACTTC

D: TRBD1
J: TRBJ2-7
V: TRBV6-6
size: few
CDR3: CASSYDGDRIYEQYF
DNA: TGTGCCAGCAGTTACGATGGGGACAGGATCTACGAGCAGTACTTC

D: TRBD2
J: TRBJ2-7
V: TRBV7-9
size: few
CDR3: CASSQVLAGAYEQYF
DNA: TGTGCCAGCAGCCAAGTACTAGCGGGAGCGTACGAGCAGTACTTC

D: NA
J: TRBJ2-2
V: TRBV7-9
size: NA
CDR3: CASTDTGELFF
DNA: TGTGCCAGCACGGACACCGGGGAGCTGTTTTTT

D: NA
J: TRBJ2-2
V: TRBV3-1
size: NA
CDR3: CASSQEPGLSTGELFF
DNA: TGTGCCAGCAGCCAAGAGCCGGGACTTTCCACCGGGGAGCTGTTTTTT

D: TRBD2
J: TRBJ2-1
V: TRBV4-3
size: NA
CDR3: CASSQVQRELHEQFF
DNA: TGCGCCAGCAGCCAAGTGCAGCGGGAGTTGCATGAGCAGTTCTTC

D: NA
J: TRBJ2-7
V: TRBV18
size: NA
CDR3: CASSRGPNYEQYF
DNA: TGTGCCAGCTCACGAGGGCCGAACTACGAGCAGTACTTC

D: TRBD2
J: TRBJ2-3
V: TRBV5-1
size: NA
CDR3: CASSPGGRPDTQYF
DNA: TGCGCCAGCAGCCCGGGGGGGAGACCAGATACGCAGTATTTT

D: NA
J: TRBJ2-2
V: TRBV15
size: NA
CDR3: CATKKVRGTGELFF
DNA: TGTGCCACGAAGAAAGTACGGGGGACCGGGGAGCTGTTTTTT

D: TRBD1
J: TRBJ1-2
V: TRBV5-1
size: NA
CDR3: CASSSTGSVEVYGYTF
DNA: TGCGCCAGCAGCTCGACAGGGTCGGTAGAAGTCTACGGCTACACCTTC

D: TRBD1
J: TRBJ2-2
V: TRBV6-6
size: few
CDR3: CASSYSTGGLEELFF
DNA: TGTGCCAGCAGTTACTCGACAGGGGGACTTGAGGAGCTGTTTTTT

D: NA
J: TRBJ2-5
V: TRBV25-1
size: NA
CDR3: CASSESGWMVETQYF
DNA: TGTGCCAGCAGTGAATCAGGGTGGATGGTTGAGACCCAGTACTTC

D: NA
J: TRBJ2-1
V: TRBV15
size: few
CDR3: CATREGQQPSNEQFF
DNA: TGTGCCACCAGGGAGGGACAACAACCCTCCAATGAGCAGTTCTTC

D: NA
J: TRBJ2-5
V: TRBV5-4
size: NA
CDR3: CASSYGSETQYF
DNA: TGTGCCAGCAGCTACGGATCTGAGACCCAGTACTTC

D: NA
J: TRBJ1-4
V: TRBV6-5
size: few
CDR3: CASGDRTAIYEKLFF
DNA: TGTGCCAGCGGGGATAGGACAGCCATCTATGAAAAACTGTTTTTT

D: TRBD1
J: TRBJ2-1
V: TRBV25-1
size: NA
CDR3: CASSEGGRGHRNEQFF
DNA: TGTGCCAGCAGTGAAGGGGGCAGGGGGCATCGCAATGAGCAGTTCTTC

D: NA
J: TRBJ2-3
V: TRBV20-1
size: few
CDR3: CSARGHITDTQYF
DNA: TGCAGTGCTAGAGGACATATCACAGATACGCAGTATTTT

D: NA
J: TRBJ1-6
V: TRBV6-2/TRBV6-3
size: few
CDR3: CATQDGERGSSYNSPLHF
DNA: TGTGCCACCCAGGACGGTGAGAGGGGTTCCTCCTATAATTCACCCCTCCACTTT

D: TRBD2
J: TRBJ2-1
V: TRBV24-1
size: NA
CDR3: CATSDPGLAGGPYNEQFF
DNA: TGTGCCACCAGTGATCCTGGACTAGCGGGAGGGCCCTACAATGAGCAGTTCTTC

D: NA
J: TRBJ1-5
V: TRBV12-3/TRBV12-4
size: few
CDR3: CASSPVNQPQHF
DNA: TGTGCCAGCAGTCCCGTCAATCAGCCCCAGCATTTT

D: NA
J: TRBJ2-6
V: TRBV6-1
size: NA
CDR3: CASSEARLGANSGANVLTF
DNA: TGTGCCAGCAGTGAAGCGCGGTTAGGGGCGAACTCTGGGGCCAACGTCCTGACTTTC

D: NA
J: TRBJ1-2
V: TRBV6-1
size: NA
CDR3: CASSERGDYGYTF
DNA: TGTGCCAGCAGTGAACGGGGGGACTATGGCTACACCTTC

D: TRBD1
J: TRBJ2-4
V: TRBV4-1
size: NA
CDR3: CASSQGAAEGAAKNIQYF
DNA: TGCGCCAGCAGCCAAGGGGCCGCCGAGGGGGCCGCCAAAAACATTCAGTACTTC

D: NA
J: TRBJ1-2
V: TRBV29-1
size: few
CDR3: CSAGGQTNYGYTF
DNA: TGCAGCGCCGGTGGACAGACTAACTATGGCTACACCTTC

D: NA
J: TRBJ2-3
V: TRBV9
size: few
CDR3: CASSVDSDTQYF
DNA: TGTGCCAGCAGCGTAGATTCAGATACGCAGTATTTT

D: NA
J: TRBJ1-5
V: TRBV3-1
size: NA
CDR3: CASSQEQRQPQHF
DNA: TGTGCCAGCAGCCAAGAACAGCGGCAGCCCCAGCATTTT

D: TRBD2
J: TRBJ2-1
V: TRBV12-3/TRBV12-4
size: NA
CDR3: CASSFGGSHYNEQFF
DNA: TGTGCCAGCAGTTTTGGCGGGAGTCACTACAATGAGCAGTTCTTC

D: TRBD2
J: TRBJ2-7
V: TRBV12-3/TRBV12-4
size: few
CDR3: CASSFQRTSGRYEQYF
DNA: TGTGCCAGCAGTTTCCAGCGGACTAGCGGGAGATACGAGCAGTACTTC

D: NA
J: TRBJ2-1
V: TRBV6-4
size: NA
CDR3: CASSDSAGDYNEQFF
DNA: TGTGCCAGCAGTGACTCGGCAGGAGACTACAATGAGCAGTTCTTC

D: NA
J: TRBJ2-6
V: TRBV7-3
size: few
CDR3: CASSKNRVLSGANVLTF
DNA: TGTGCCAGCAGCAAGAACAGGGTTTTGTCCGGGGCCAACGTCCTGACTTTC

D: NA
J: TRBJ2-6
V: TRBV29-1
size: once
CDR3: CSVRIAPGANVLTF
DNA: TGCAGCGTTCGGATCGCCCCCGGGGCCAACGTCCTGACTTTC

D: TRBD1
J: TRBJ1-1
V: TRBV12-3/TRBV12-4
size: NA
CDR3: CASSPRGLGTEAFF
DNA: TGTGCCAGCAGCCCCAGGGGGCTGGGCACTGAAGCTTTCTTT

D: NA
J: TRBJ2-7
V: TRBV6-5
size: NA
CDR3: CASGRENAYEQYF
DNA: TGTGCCAGCGGCCGGGAGAACGCCTACGAGCAGTACTTC

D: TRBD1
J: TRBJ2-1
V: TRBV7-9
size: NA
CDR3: CASSLLTGGGEQFF
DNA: TGTGCCAGCAGCTTATTGACAGGGGGTGGTGAGCAGTTCTTC

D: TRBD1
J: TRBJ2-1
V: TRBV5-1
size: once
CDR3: CARSPGLGQSSYNEQFF
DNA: TGCGCCAGAAGCCCCGGACTGGGACAGAGCTCCTACAATGAGCAGTTCTTC